A selection of T cell receptor beta chains follows, all from one sample in a study of cytomegalovirus exposure and HLA in healthy donors. Using immunoSEQ multiplex PCR, the repertoire was profiled, and TCRdb retains in-frame clones only, with some absent. The table has a few hundred thousand clones, roughly 80% seen once. The sample taken for sequencing was PBMCs. These receptors were obtained from a girl aged 2 to 9 in good health and CMV-seronegative. Both conserved end residues are trimmed from each CDR3.

CDR3 protein	J gene	V gene
ASRPGGTGNGNTIY	TRBJ1-3	TRBV5-4
ASSRTGNYNEQF	TRBJ2-1	TRBV19
ASSLRDTSTDTQY	TRBJ2-3	TRBV7-9
ASSFKLRTGSVTEAF	TRBJ1-1	TRBV5-6
ATSRDSKETQY	TRBJ2-5	TRBV15
ASSPLAGRWDADTQY	TRBJ2-3	TRBV5-1
ASSAGDRGKTNEKLF	TRBJ1-4	TRBV7-9
ASSYQGARETQY	TRBJ2-5	TRBV7-2
ASSYSTEEAF	TRBJ1-1	TRBV6-5
ASSGLGVSGNTIY	TRBJ1-3	TRBV2